The 22 T cell receptor beta chains below were found in one sample sequenced in a study of blood T cell repertoires in COVID-19. The data were produced by immunoSEQ multiplex PCR, yet TCRdb's version contains in-frame clones alone and is incomplete. The sample has approximately 94,000 clones, about nine tenths seen once; the top ten hold around 4%. The sequencing sample was made of peripheral blood. These TCRs come from a woman between 45 and 65 years old in a cohort sampled during active COVID-19.

The chain couples TRBV7-9 to TRBJ1-3; D gene unclear. This CDR3 spans 15 amino acids. V gave up 3 bases and J gave up 0 bases, with 9 bases separating them. The germline V gene encodes CDR1 SEHNR and CDR2 FQNEAQ (reference sequence). This CDR3 is CASSFGGSSGNTIYF. For the CDR3, the DNA is TGTGCCAGCAGCTTTGGCGGGAGCTCTGGAAACACCATATATTTT. The full variable domain, rest sourced from reference TRBV7-9 and TRBJ1-3, is DTGVSQNPRHKITKRGQNVTFRCDPISEHNRLYWYRQTLGQGPEFLTYFQNEAQLEKSRLLSDRFSAERPKGSFSTLEIQRTEQGDSAMYLCASSFGGSSGNTIYFGEGSWLTVV.

This chain links TRBV7-2 with TRBJ2-6, with TRBD2 matching over 8 bases. This CDR3 region has 17 residues. Unmatched junction bases numbered 2, after V lost 1 base and J lost 0 bases. Germline V gene sequence: CDR1 SGHTA, CDR2 FQGNSA. The CDR3 loop is CASSLGLALSGANVLTF. As DNA, the CDR3 is TGTGCCAGCAGCTTAGGACTAGCGCTCTCTGGGGCCAACGTCCTGACTTTC.

In nucleotides, the CDR3 is TGTGCCAGCAGCGCGGACAGGGGGCGTGAAAAACTGTTTTTT. Amino acid sequence: CASSADRGREKLFF. This chain links TRBV2 with TRBJ1-4; TRBD1 aligns across 11 bases. The V and J ends lost 6 bases and 7 bases, in that order; junction bases with no gene match: 4. This CDR3 has 14 amino acids. Germline CDR1 reads SNHLY; CDR2 reads FYNNEI. The entire variable domain, with the rest obtained from reference TRBV2 and TRBJ1-4, is as follows: EPEVTQTPSHQVTQMGQEVILRCVPISNHLYFYWYRQILGQKVEFLVSFYNNEISEKSEIFDDQFSVERPDGSNFTLKIRSTKLEDSAMYFCASSADRGREKLFFGSGTQLSVL.

V gene TRBV6-2 or TRBV6-3 combines with J gene TRBJ1-2, with 12 bases that match TRBD1. In germline, CDR1 is MNHEY, CDR2 SVGEGT. V trimming: 6 bases; J trimming: 7 bases; junction bases outside the gene matches: 12. The CDR3 spans 16 residues. The CDR3 DNA follows: TGTGCCAGCAGCACCAAATCCGGGACAGGGGGCGGTGGCTACACCTTC. Translation: CASSTKSGTGGGGYTF.

The genes are TRBV6-5 and TRBJ2-2; 8 bases are a match to TRBD1. J gave up 4 bases and V 6 bases, and 4 bases lay outside the gene matches. Germline-derived CDR1 and CDR2 are MNHEY and SVGAGI. CDR3 length: 14 amino acids. CDR3 DNA sequence: TGTGCCAGCAGACGGACAGGGCCCACCGGGGAGCTGTTTTTT. Translated, it gives CASRRTGPTGELFF.

The rearrangement links TRBV7-8 to TRBJ2-4; TRBD2 matches 9 bases. V lost 1 base, J lost 6 bases, and 7 bases stayed unmatched. The CDR3 totals 16 residues. CDR1 is SGHVS, CDR2 FQNEAQ, per germline. The CDR3 is CASSLGASGTGNIQYF. CDR3 DNA: TGTGCCAGCAGCTTAGGGGCTAGCGGGACGGGAAACATTCAGTACTTC.

The V gene is TRBV12-3 or TRBV12-4, the J gene TRBJ1-1; possible D gene TRBD1, 5 bases. Trimming took 6 bases from V and 4 from J, leaving 12 bases between them. This CDR3 contains 13 residues. The CDR3 DNA reads as TGTGCCAGCAGCGGCTGGGGGGGCACTGAAGCTTTCTTT. This translates into CASSGWGGTEAFF.

Points on this clone: The sample holds other DNA sequences that translate to the same CDR3. The chain joins TRBV5-1 to TRBJ2-7, with 7 bases identical to TRBD2. Per the germline V gene, CDR1 is SGHRS and CDR2 is YFSETQ. Germline trimming cut 0 bases from V and 1 base from J; bases unmatched to any gene: 1. This CDR3 contains 14 residues. The CDR3 spells CASSLAGGSYEQYF. In DNA, the CDR3 is TGCGCCAGCAGCTTGGCGGGAGGTTCCTACGAGCAGTACTTC.

The chain carries TRBV5-6 and TRBJ2-7; D might be TRBD2 (5 bases). This CDR3 has 11 amino acids. Germline assignment: CDR1 SGHDT and CDR2 YYEEEE. V shed 3 bases and J shed 6 bases, with 7 bases lying between them. The CDR3: CASSSEGEQYF. CDR3 nucleotides: TGTGCCAGCAGCTCAGAGGGCGAGCAGTACTTC.

The sample holds a few counts of this clone. The chain recombines TRBV10-3 with TRBJ2-7, with 7 bases lining up with TRBD1. V shed 11 bases and J 8 bases; nucleotides not matched to a gene: 18. This CDR3 is built from 14 residues. The V gene's germline CDR1 is ENHRY and CDR2 SYGVKD. CDR3 sequence (DNA): TGTGCCGTCAAGGGGGCAGGAGACATCGGGAAGCAGTACTTC. This gives the protein CAVKGAGDIGKQYF.

The V gene is TRBV5-4, the J gene TRBJ1-1, with TRBD1 as a possible D gene (6 bases). V was clipped by 7 bases and J by 0 bases, with 16 bases between them. CDR1 and CDR2 from the germline V gene are SGHNT and YYREEE (reference sequence). The CDR3 is made up of 15 amino acids. The CDR3 here is CASRLGGSLNTEAFF. The CDR3 nucleotides read TGTGCCAGCCGACTTGGGGGCAGCCTGAACACTGAAGCTTTCTTT.

This clone was counted once. The J gene is TRBJ1-1, the V gene TRBV6-5, with TRBD1 matching over 8 bases. V dropped 6 bases and J dropped 1; count of bases not matched to a gene: 7. The CDR3 extends over 15 amino acids. CDR1 and CDR2 (germline): MNHEY, SVGAGI. The chain's CDR3 is CASRKEDRENTEAFF. The CDR3, as DNA: TGTGCCAGCAGAAAGGAGGACAGGGAGAACACTGAAGCTTTCTTT.

This clone was seen a handful of times. This chain links TRBV7-2 with TRBJ1-2; TRBD1 might be the D (5 bases). The length of the CDR3 is 13 residues. Germline values: CDR1 SGHTA, CDR2 FQGNSA. Trimming cost V 7 bases and J 1 base, with 10 bases left between them. CDR3 DNA sequence: TGTGCCAGCACGGGGGGGTTTAACTATGGCTACACCTTC. The encoded protein is CASTGGFNYGYTF.

V usage is TRBV11-2 and J usage is TRBJ2-2; D is perhaps TRBD2 (5 bases). V was trimmed by 6 bases and J by 6 bases, leaving 14 bases between them. The CDR3 runs to 14 residues. Germline lookup yields CDR1 SGHAT and CDR2 FQNNGV. The DNA for the CDR3 is TGTGCCAGCAGTCCCATGAGGGCATCCGGGGAGCTGTTTTTT. It encodes CASSPMRASGELFF.

The chain uses TRBV7-8 and TRBJ2-7; a weak D match, TRBD1 (6 bases). CDR1 and CDR2 (germline): SGHVS, FQNEAQ. The ends were cut back, 0 bases at V and 0 bases at J, with 12 bases in the middle. The CDR3 has 16 residues. The CDR3 sequence: CASSLAGDTISYEQYF. CDR3 DNA: TGTGCCAGCAGCTTAGCCGGGGACACCATCTCCTACGAGCAGTACTTC.

V usage is TRBV19 and J usage is TRBJ1-6, with TRBD1 identical over 8 bases. Trimming removed 5 bases from V and 4 bases from J; junction bases left unmatched: 10. The germline V gene has CDR1 LNHDA and CDR2 SQIVND (reference sequence). This CDR3 has 17 residues. CDR3 sequence: CASSLPRTGKYNSPLHF. The CDR3 region has the DNA TGTGCCAGTAGTCTCCCCCGGACAGGGAAGTATAATTCACCCCTCCACTTT.

The rearrangement links TRBV6-1 to TRBJ1-6; D is unresolved. Germline V gene lookup returns CDR1 MNHNS and CDR2 SASEGT. Trimming cost V 4 bases and J 0 bases, with 10 bases left between them. CDR3 length: 16 residues. DNA for the CDR3: TGTGCCAGCAGTGGGGGAGGGAGCTCCTATAATTCACCCCTCCACTTT. Its protein product is CASSGGGSSYNSPLHF.

This chain uses TRBV7-9 with TRBJ2-7, with a tentative D call TRBD1 (6 bases). V was shortened by 8 bases and J by 3 bases, with 14 bases between the two germline ends. The CDR3 totals 13 residues. Germline values: CDR1 SEHNR, CDR2 FQNEAQ (reference sequence). The CDR3 DNA reads as TGTGCCAGCTCTTTTCGGGACATCTACGAGCAGTACTTC. This translates into CASSFRDIYEQYF.

This rearrangement joins TRBV7-3 to TRBJ2-1; 10 nucleotides line up with TRBD2. V was pared by 5 bases and J by 6 bases, with 7 bases of the junction left unmatched. The CDR3 spans 15 residues. Germline lookup yields CDR1 SGHTA and CDR2 FQGTGA. In nucleotides, the CDR3 is TGTGCCAGCAGCCCGACTAGCGGGTCGGGCAATGAGCAGTTCTTC. Translating gives CASSPTSGSGNEQFF.

This sequence joins TRBV3-1 (or the pseudogene TRBV3-2) and TRBJ2-7; TRBD1 matches at 7 bases. The CDR3 sequence is 14 residues long. V shed 3 bases, J shed 0 bases, and the junction held 2 bases outside the gene matches. The germline gives CDR1 LGHDT, CDR2 YNNKEL (reference sequence). CDR3 residues: CASSHGTVSYEQYF. Written as DNA, the CDR3 is TGTGCCAGCAGCCACGGGACAGTCTCCTACGAGCAGTACTTC.

This clone showed up just once. V is TRBV27 and J is TRBJ2-7, with D possibly TRBD1 on 5 matching bases. The CDR3 runs to 14 residues. V gave up 7 bases and J gave up 2 bases, with 15 bases separating them. Germline V gives CDR1 MNHEY, CDR2 SMNVEV (reference sequence). CDR3 DNA sequence: TGTGCCAGCAAAGGGGCAGGGAAGGCCTACGAGCAGTACTTC. Protein sequence: CASKGAGKAYEQYF.

The rearrangement uses TRBV5-3 and TRBJ2-1; 8 bases map to TRBD2. TRBV5-3 is annotated as an ORF whose role is uncertain. Unmatched junction bases numbered 12, after V lost 2 bases and J lost 8 bases. This CDR3 is 16 amino acids long. The CDR3 DNA reads as TGTGCCAGAAGCTTCGGTGGGGTAGCGGGACCCCATGAGCAGTTCTTC. Translating it yields CARSFGGVAGPHEQFF.